This passage covers 32 T cell receptor beta chains from one sample sequenced in a study of long-term antiretroviral therapy in people with HIV. The assay, immunoSEQ v3.0, was run at survey level. The data were produced by immunoSEQ multiplex PCR, yet TCRdb's version contains in-frame clones alone and is incomplete. The sample has roughly 10,000 clones, roughly 80% seen once. Sequencing was performed on unsorted PBMCs, taken 0.4 years before starting antiretroviral therapy. The receptors derive from a man aged 30-40 years with HIV.

CDR3 region: CASSLGDGTGYTF. As DNA, the CDR3 is TGCGCCAGCAGCTTAGGCGACGGGACCGGCTACACCTTC. The chain carries TRBV5-1 and TRBJ1-2, with a tentative D call TRBD1 (5 bases). Germline V gene data show CDR1 as SGHRS and CDR2 as YFSETQ. Trimming cost V 2 bases and J 8 bases, with 13 bases left between them. The CDR3 is 13 residues long.

The chain carries TRBV28 and TRBJ1-3, with 8 bases lining up with TRBD1. This CDR3 has 18 residues. V trimming: 5 bases; J trimming: 2 bases; junction bases outside the gene matches: 14. Germline V lookup: CDR1 MDHEN, CDR2 SYDVKM. CDR3 residues: CASSPFPGQAAAGNTIYF. The CDR3 DNA reads TGTGCCAGCAGTCCCTTCCCGGGACAGGCAGCAGCTGGAAACACCATATATTTT.

The rearrangement uses TRBV6-5 and TRBJ1-6; the match to TRBD1 covers 8 bases. CDR1 is MNHEY, CDR2 SVGAGI, per germline. This CDR3 comprises 15 residues. V shed 0 bases, J shed 8 bases, and the junction held 3 bases outside the gene matches. This CDR3 is CASSYSGQAYSPLHF. As DNA, the CDR3 is TGTGCCAGCAGTTACTCGGGACAGGCCTATTCACCCCTCCACTTT.

The V gene is TRBV18, the J gene TRBJ2-7; D ambiguous. The germline V and J ends were trimmed by 6 bases and 0 bases, with 15 bases remaining between them. This CDR3 spans 15 amino acids. CDR1 and CDR2 (germline): KGHSH, LQKENI. The CDR3 protein is CASSPSSVSSYEQYF. The DNA for the CDR3 is TGTGCCAGCTCCCCTTCCTCCGTTAGCTCCTACGAGCAGTACTTC.

This chain connects TRBV5-6 to TRBJ1-5, with D possibly being TRBD1 (6 bases). This CDR3 contains 15 residues. Germline V lookup: CDR1 SGHDT, CDR2 YYEEEE. Trimming removed 0 bases at V and 4 bases at J, with 11 bases between. The CDR3 DNA reads TGTGCCAGCAGCTTGGGGGCTCAGGGGAATCAGCCCCAGCATTTT. The encoded protein is CASSLGAQGNQPQHF.

The J gene is TRBJ1-1, the V gene TRBV5-5, with TRBD1 matching 8 bases. The CDR3 covers 15 residues. The junction had 6 bases not matched to a gene; V was cut back by 0 bases and J by 5 bases. The germline CDR1 and CDR2 sequences are SGHKS and YYEKEE (reference sequence). This CDR3 is CASSLVAGGRTEAFF. CDR3 sequence (DNA): TGTGCCAGCAGCTTGGTGGCAGGGGGCCGGACTGAAGCTTTCTTT.

The chain carries TRBV27 and TRBJ1-1; D is perhaps TRBD1 (5 bases). V lost 3 bases, J lost 10 bases, and 15 bases lay in between. Germline values: CDR1 MNHEY, CDR2 SMNVEV (reference sequence). The CDR3 spans 13 residues. For the CDR3, the DNA is TGTGCCAGCAGTTTTACAGTCGGGGGGGGAGCTTTCTTT. Protein: CASSFTVGGGAFF.

The chain joins TRBV2 to TRBJ2-1; 9 nucleotides agree with TRBD2. The CDR3 has 16 amino acids. V lost 6 bases, J lost 6 bases, and 12 bases stayed unmatched. Germline lookup yields CDR1 SNHLY and CDR2 FYNNEI. For the CDR3, the DNA is TGTGCCAGCAGCCTAATAGCGGGAGCGCGGCCCAATGAGCAGTTCTTC. Translated: CASSLIAGARPNEQFF.

The rearrangement joins TRBV10-3 to TRBJ2-3; maybe TRBD2 (6 bases). V was clipped by 2 bases and J by 5 bases, with 17 bases between them. Germline assignment: CDR1 ENHRY and CDR2 SYGVKD. This CDR3 contains 16 residues. This CDR3 is CAISEAGGASGDTQYF. CDR3 sequence (DNA): TGTGCCATCAGTGAGGCCGGAGGGGCGAGTGGAGATACGCAGTATTTT.

The rearrangement links TRBV28 to TRBJ1-2; 7 bases agree with TRBD1. Per germline, CDR1 MDHEN and CDR2 SYDVKM. V lost 2 bases, J lost 4 bases, and 10 bases stayed unmatched. CDR3 size: 16 residues. This chain's CDR3 is CASSLHLAGGAYGYTF. The CDR3 DNA sequence: TGTGCCAGCAGTTTACACTTAGCAGGGGGGGCCTATGGCTACACCTTC.

This chain joins TRBV7-9 and TRBJ2-2; TRBD2 matches at 8 bases. The ends lost 6 bases at V and 2 bases at J; junction bases unmatched: 8. This CDR3 has 16 residues. Germline CDR1 is SEHNR and CDR2 is FQNEAQ (reference sequence). CDR3 DNA sequence: TGTGCCAGCAGTTACCCAGGACTAGCAAACACCGGGGAGCTGTTTTTT. Its translation: CASSYPGLANTGELFF. The full variable domain, completed using reference TRBV7-9 and TRBJ2-2, is DTGVSQNPRHKITKRGQNVTFRCDPISEHNRLYWYRQTLGQGPEFLTYFQNEAQLEKSRLLSDRFSAERPKGSFSTLEIQRTEQGDSAMYLCASSYPGLANTGELFFGEGSRLTVL.

The gene calls are TRBV28 and TRBJ1-3; 9 bases align to TRBD1. The CDR3 is 16 amino acids. Germline trimming cut 2 bases from V and 3 bases from J; bases unmatched to any gene: 5. Germline CDR1 MDHEN, CDR2 SYDVKM. The DNA for the CDR3 is TGTGCCAGCAGTTTAGTACAGGGGGCGCGTGGAAACACCATATATTTT. Encoded protein: CASSLVQGARGNTIYF.

V usage is TRBV5-1 and J usage is TRBJ1-1; 11 nucleotides align to TRBD1. CDR3 length: 14 amino acids. V was clipped by 4 bases and J by 2 bases; unmatched bases: 1. The V gene's germline CDR1 is SGHRS and CDR2 YFSETQ. CDR3 residues: CASSRTGGNTEAFF. The CDR3 DNA reads TGCGCCAGCAGCCGGACAGGGGGCAACACTGAAGCTTTCTTT.

This sequence joins TRBV11-1 and TRBJ1-6; D is uncertain. V was trimmed by 0 bases and J by 12 bases, leaving 15 bases between them. The CDR3 is 15 amino acids. Germline loops: CDR1 SGHAT, CDR2 FQDESV (reference sequence). CDR3 amino acids: CASSLAESPWVPLHF. The DNA for the CDR3 is TGTGCCAGCAGCTTAGCGGAAAGTCCTTGGGTACCCCTCCACTTT.

This rearrangement joins TRBV11-3 to TRBJ2-7; D is uncertain. The V end lost 5 bases, the J end lost 7 bases, and 12 bases lay between the germline ends. CDR1 is SGHNT and CDR2 is YENEEA in the germline V gene. CDR3 length: 12 amino acids. In DNA, the CDR3 is TGTGCCAGCAGCCTCGGGTCGCGGGAGCAGTACTTC. Residues: CASSLGSREQYF.

The genes are TRBV6-4 and TRBJ1-5, with 7 bases identical to TRBD1. From germline, CDR1 is MRHNA and CDR2 SNTAGT. V was pared by 0 bases and J by 4 bases, with 12 bases of the junction left unmatched. The CDR3 runs to 18 residues. The CDR3 region is CASSDSIWPGTVNQPQHF. CDR3 bases: TGTGCCAGCAGTGACTCGATTTGGCCTGGGACAGTAAATCAGCCCCAGCATTTT.

V usage is TRBV5-6 and J usage is TRBJ1-5; no clear D. V lost 0 bases and J lost 7, with 8 bases in between. CDR3 length: 13 residues. Germline CDR1 SGHDT, CDR2 YYEEEE. CDR3 residues: CASSLAVGQPQHF. CDR3 DNA sequence: TGTGCCAGCAGCTTGGCCGTGGGACAGCCCCAGCATTTT.

On this clone: At the DNA level, this CDR3 is encoded by other sequences in the same sample as well. This rearrangement joins TRBV5-1 to TRBJ1-1; D not resolved. The CDR3 sequence is 13 residues long. Between the trimmed V and J ends, which lost 0 bases and 1 base, there was a span of 4 bases. Looked up from germline, CDR1 is SGHRS and CDR2 is YFSETQ. CDR3 coding DNA: TGCGCCAGCAGCTTGGCGGGGAACACTGAAGCTTTCTTT. Residues: CASSLAGNTEAFF.

The chain employs TRBV27 and TRBJ1-2; no firm D call. Germline CDR1 and CDR2: MNHEY and SMNVEV (reference sequence). V gave up 8 bases and J gave up 6 bases, with 16 bases separating them. This CDR3 is built from 13 residues. CDR3 DNA: TGTGCCAGCTCCACAGTTTACGGAGATGGCTACACCTTC. Encoded protein: CASSTVYGDGYTF.

CDR3 region: CASSSAPNYGYTF. The CDR3 bases are TGTGCCAGCAGTTCTGCACCTAACTATGGCTACACCTTC. This chain links TRBV27 with TRBJ1-2; D not resolved. The germline V gene has CDR1 MNHEY and CDR2 SMNVEV (reference sequence). This CDR3 has 13 residues. Trimming shortened V by 4 bases and J by 0 bases, and 6 bases separated the two germline ends.

The CDR3, as DNA: TGTGCCAGCAGCTTGACGGGAGGGGACAATCAGCCCCAGCATTTT. Protein: CASSLTGGDNQPQHF. This chain connects TRBV7-9 to TRBJ1-5; D perhaps matches TRBD1 (5 bases). The germline CDR1 and CDR2 sequences are SEHNR and FQNEAQ (reference sequence). The V end lost 3 bases, the J end lost 3 bases, and 12 bases lay between the germline ends. The CDR3 totals 15 residues.

The rearrangement joins TRBV28 to TRBJ2-5, with 11 bases identical to TRBD2. Per the germline V gene, CDR1 is MDHEN and CDR2 is SYDVKM. The V gene end was trimmed by 3 bases and the J gene end by 10 bases; junction bases not matched to a gene: 13. The CDR3 has 16 amino acids. Here the CDR3 reads CASSLTSGIFGVGQYF. The CDR3 DNA follows: TGTGCCAGCAGTTTGACTAGCGGGATTTTTGGGGTAGGCCAGTACTTC. Full variable domain (outside the CDR3, taken from reference TRBV28 and TRBJ2-5): DVKVTQSSRYLVKRTGEKVFLECVQDMDHENMFWYRQDPGLGLRLIYFSYDVKMKEKGDIPEGYSVSREKKERFSLILESASTNQTSMYLCASSLTSGIFGVGQYFGPGTRLLVL.

The gene calls are TRBV2 and TRBJ2-7; D not certain. The CDR3 is 12 residues long. Per the germline V gene, CDR1 is SNHLY and CDR2 is FYNNEI. Trimming shortened V by 5 bases and J by 2 bases, and 7 bases separated the two germline ends. CDR3 sequence: CASSQEPYEQYF. DNA of the CDR3: TGTGCCAGCAGTCAGGAACCCTACGAGCAGTACTTC.

The chain carries TRBV19 and TRBJ2-6; D is unresolved. The CDR3 loop spans 16 amino acids. Trimming took 1 base from V and 0 from J, leaving 7 bases between them. CDR1 is LNHDA, CDR2 SQIVND, per germline (reference sequence). The CDR3 DNA reads TGTGCCAGTAGTATAGGACCCCACTCTGGGGCCAACGTCCTGACTTTC. Translating it yields CASSIGPHSGANVLTF.

This chain connects TRBV2 to TRBJ1-2; a weak D match, TRBD1 (6 bases). The CDR3 spans 15 residues. V was clipped by 5 bases and J by 3 bases, with 16 bases between them. Germline CDR1 reads SNHLY; CDR2 reads FYNNEI. This chain's CDR3 is CASSPSTDRYYGYTF. The DNA for the CDR3 is TGTGCCAGCAGTCCCAGCACGGACAGATACTATGGCTACACCTTC.

The J gene is TRBJ1-4, the V gene TRBV4-3; D uncertain. Trimming removed 0 bases from V and 8 bases from J, with 10 bases in between. Per the germline V gene, CDR1 is LGHNA and CDR2 is YSLEER. This CDR3 is 14 amino acids long. The CDR3 DNA reads as TGCGCCAGCAGCCAAGAGCAAGGGTTGGAAAAACTGTTTTTT. Its translation: CASSQEQGLEKLFF.

The J gene is TRBJ2-1, the V gene TRBV19; TRBD1 aligns across 10 bases. CDR1 is LNHDA and CDR2 is SQIVND in the germline V gene (reference sequence). Germline trimming cut 4 bases from V and 1 base from J; bases unmatched to any gene: 19. This CDR3 has 21 amino acids. DNA of the CDR3: TGTGCCAGTAGTACTAGTCCGGACAGGGGGTACCTTTCTAGGTCCTACAATGAGCAGTTCTTC. Amino acids: CASSTSPDRGYLSRSYNEQFF.

The V and J genes are TRBV5-4 and TRBJ1-6, with D uncertain. CDR3 size: 14 residues. V lost 2 bases, J lost 5 bases, and 8 bases lay in between. The germline V gene encodes CDR1 SGHNT and CDR2 YYREEE (reference sequence). CDR3: CASSFGGNNSPLHF. The CDR3 DNA follows: TGTGCCAGCAGCTTCGGCGGAAATAATTCACCCCTCCACTTT.

This clone was observed a handful of times. CDR3 amino acids: CASSTGPSRPEQYF. In nucleotides, the CDR3 is TGTGCCAGCAGCACGGGCCCCTCCAGACCCGAGCAGTACTTC. The V call is TRBV7-9, the J call TRBJ2-7, with D hard to call. Trimming stripped 5 bases from V and 6 bases from J, with 17 bases between. CDR1 is SEHNR, CDR2 FQNEAQ, per germline (reference sequence). This CDR3 comprises 14 residues.

The V call is TRBV7-9, the J call TRBJ2-1; 8 bases are shared with TRBD2. The CDR3 runs 15 residues. CDR1 SEHNR and CDR2 FQNEAQ come from the germline V gene (reference sequence). J was trimmed by 1 base and V by 4 bases; bases with no gene match: 3. Here the CDR3 reads CASSSGLVSYNEQFF. CDR3 bases: TGTGCCAGCAGCTCGGGACTAGTATCCTACAATGAGCAGTTCTTC.

V and J are TRBV30 and TRBJ1-2; D not certain. The V end was cut by 0 bases, the J end by 13 bases, with 18 bases between. Germline CDR1 and CDR2: GTSNPN and SVGIG (reference sequence). This CDR3 comprises 13 residues. The CDR3: CAWSVLGREECTF. DNA for the CDR3: TGTGCCTGGAGTGTACTGGGGAGGGAGGAGTGCACCTTC. Variable domain in full (rest from reference TRBV30 and TRBJ1-2): SQTIHQWPATLVQPVGSPLSLECTVEGTSNPNLYWYRQAAGRGLQLLFYSVGIGQISSEVPQNLSASRPQDRQFILSSKKLLLSDSGFYLCAWSVLGREECTFGSGTRLTVV.

The genes are TRBV5-6 and TRBJ1-2, with D uncertain. Between the trimmed V and J ends, which lost 4 bases and 2 bases, there was a span of 15 bases. Germline-derived CDR1 and CDR2 are SGHDT and YYEEEE. The CDR3 is 15 residues long. The CDR3 DNA reads as TGTGCCAGCAGCCCTGGAGGAGGAAAAAACTATGGCTACACCTTC. Its protein is CASSPGGGKNYGYTF.